These 27 T cell receptor beta chains were sequenced from one sample in a study of identifying expanded T cells in peripheral blood. Using immunoSEQ multiplex PCR, the repertoire was profiled, and TCRdb retains in-frame clones only, with some absent. The top ten hold roughly 18% of the sample, which has about 50,000 clones, about 85% seen once. The sample consisted of blood. Receptor source: a person aged 18-70 years in good health.

The J gene is TRBJ1-1, the V gene TRBV6-6, with D tentatively TRBD1 (5 bases). The CDR3 contains 16 residues. Per germline, CDR1 MNHNY and CDR2 SVGAGI (reference sequence). V was clipped by 2 bases and J by 2 bases, with 15 bases between them. The CDR3 protein is CASSYPGRGKNTEAFF. The CDR3 DNA follows: TGTGCCAGCAGTTACCCAGGGCGAGGAAAAAACACTGAAGCTTTCTTT.

This clone was found once. The V gene is TRBV13, the J gene TRBJ1-5; D gene uncertain. Deletions cut 5 bases from V and 0 bases from J, with 14 bases between. The germline gives CDR1 PRHDT, CDR2 FYEKMQ (reference sequence). This CDR3 is built from 16 residues. CDR3 nucleotides: TGTGCCAGCAGCCGTTCGGCGCCCAATAGCAATCAGCCCCAGCATTTT. This sequence encodes CASSRSAPNSNQPQHF. The entire variable domain, with the rest obtained from reference TRBV13 and TRBJ1-5, is as follows: AAGVIQSPRHLIKEKRETATLKCYPIPRHDTVYWYQQGPGQDPQFLISFYEKMQSDKGSIPDRFSAQQFSDYHSELNMSSLELGDSALYFCASSRSAPNSNQPQHFGDGTRLSIL.

The chain joins TRBV6-5 to TRBJ2-1, with 9 bases that match TRBD1. V lost 6 bases, J lost 0 bases, and 3 bases stayed unmatched. In germline, CDR1 is MNHEY, CDR2 SVGAGI. CDR3 length equals 15 residues. The CDR3 nucleotides read TGTGCCAGCAGGAAGGACAGGGGCTCCTACAATGAGCAGTTCTTC. Translation: CASRKDRGSYNEQFF.

J is TRBJ2-7 and V is TRBV5-6; weak D call: TRBD2 (6 bases). The CDR3 totals 14 residues. CDR1 is SGHDT, CDR2 YYEEEE, per germline. V lost 4 bases and J lost 4, with 15 bases in between. The CDR3 region has the DNA TGTGCCAGCAGCCCGGACGGTCGGGGGTACGAGCAGTACTTC. Its translation: CASSPDGRGYEQYF.

The chain uses TRBV6-1 and TRBJ2-2, with 9 bases identical to TRBD2. Germline values: CDR1 MNHNS, CDR2 SASEGT. CDR3 length: 15 residues. Unmatched junction bases numbered 1, after V lost 5 bases and J lost 0 bases. This chain's CDR3 is CASSPSGTNTGELFF. The CDR3 coding sequence is TGTGCCAGCAGTCCTAGCGGGACGAACACCGGGGAGCTGTTTTTT.

This rearrangement joins TRBV19 to TRBJ1-2; D ambiguous. Germline CDR1 and CDR2: LNHDA and SQIVND (reference sequence). The CDR3 is 11 residues long. Trimming stripped 5 bases from V and 10 bases from J, with 11 bases between. The CDR3 sequence: CASSRTELYTF. Here the CDR3 DNA reads TGTGCCAGTAGTCGCACAGAGCTCTACACCTTC.

The rearrangement links TRBV27 to TRBJ2-7; D ambiguous. CDR3 length: 13 residues. The V end lost 3 bases, the J end lost 3 bases, and 9 bases lay between the germline ends. CDR1 MNHEY and CDR2 SMNVEV come from the germline V gene (reference sequence). CDR3 amino acids: CASSFSRSYEQYF. CDR3 DNA: TGTGCCAGCAGTTTTTCCAGAAGCTACGAGCAGTACTTC.

The J gene is TRBJ1-6, the V gene TRBV5-6, with a tentative D call TRBD1 (6 bases). Germline V gene lookup returns CDR1 SGHDT and CDR2 YYEEEE. The V end was cut by 4 bases, the J end by 7 bases, with 15 bases between. The CDR3 extends over 15 amino acids. The CDR3 region is CASSGGRVGNSPLHF. CDR3 bases: TGTGCCAGCAGCGGGGGCAGGGTCGGAAATTCACCCCTCCACTTT.

This rearrangement joins TRBV5-6 to TRBJ2-7; TRBD1 might be the D (6 bases). The CDR3 is 14 amino acids. From germline, CDR1 is SGHDT and CDR2 YYEEEE. Trimming removed 5 bases at V and 6 bases at J, with 18 bases between. The CDR3 sequence is CASRGRGSMVEQYF. DNA of the CDR3: TGTGCCAGCAGGGGCAGGGGAAGTATGGTCGAGCAGTACTTC.

The chain joins TRBV18 to TRBJ2-2; 7 bases agree with TRBD1. The trim removed 2 bases at V and 6 bases at J, leaving 6 bases unmatched. The CDR3 is 15 amino acids. From germline, CDR1 is KGHSH and CDR2 LQKENI. CDR3 DNA: TGTGCCAGCTCACCAATCGGACAGGCACCCGGGGAGCTGTTTTTT. Its translation is CASSPIGQAPGELFF. The complete variable domain, with remaining parts taken from reference TRBV18 and TRBJ2-2, reads NAGVMQNPRHLVRRRGQEARLRCSPMKGHSHVYWYRQLPEEGLKFMVYLQKENIIDESGMPKERFSAEFPKEGPSILRIQQVVRGDSAAYFCASSPIGQAPGELFFGEGSRLTVL.

This clone was seen just once. This rearrangement joins TRBV11-3 to TRBJ1-3; unclear D gene. Germline assignment: CDR1 SGHNT and CDR2 YENEEA. The CDR3 contains 15 residues. Trimming took off 3 bases at V and 0 bases at J, with 9 bases between the two ends. This CDR3 is CASSFAGISGNTIYF. For the CDR3, the DNA is TGTGCCAGCAGCTTTGCCGGGATCTCTGGAAACACCATATATTTT.

V is TRBV7-2 and J is TRBJ2-1; no reliable D call. Looked up from germline, CDR1 is SGHTA and CDR2 is FQGNSA. This CDR3 comprises 11 residues. Trimming shortened V by 2 bases and J by 10 bases, and 6 bases separated the two germline ends. The CDR3 region is CASSLNLEQFF. The CDR3 DNA sequence: TGTGCCAGCAGCTTAAACCTCGAGCAGTTCTTC.

The V call is TRBV2, the J call TRBJ2-1, with no clear D. CDR3 size: 14 residues. V lost 2 bases, J lost 4 bases, and 9 bases lay in between. Germline V gene lookup returns CDR1 SNHLY and CDR2 FYNNEI. As DNA, the CDR3 is TGTGCCAGCAGTGAAAAGTTGCCTTACAATGAGCAGTTCTTC. Protein: CASSEKLPYNEQFF.

This clone was observed a handful of times. Distinct nucleotide sequences in the sample also encode this CDR3. The chain has TRBV6-1 and TRBJ1-2; D remains ambiguous. The CDR3 is 11 residues long. Per germline, CDR1 MNHNS and CDR2 SASEGT. V was cut by 5 bases and J by 2 bases, with 3 bases left in between. This CDR3 reads CASSTNYGYTF. CDR3 DNA: TGTGCCAGCAGTACCAACTATGGCTACACCTTC.

This clone came up once. The chain carries TRBV19 and TRBJ1-3; TRBD1 aligns across 7 bases. This CDR3 comprises 15 residues. Germline V lookup: CDR1 LNHDA, CDR2 SQIVND (reference sequence). V was clipped by 9 bases and J by 0 bases; unmatched bases: 8. CDR3 coding DNA: TGTGCCAGCTCGTTCAGGGGGTACTCTGGAAACACCATATATTTT. The encoded protein is CASSFRGYSGNTIYF.

The J gene is TRBJ1-6, the V gene TRBV15; D is ambiguous. V was shortened by 7 bases and J by 10 bases, with 17 bases between the two germline ends. Germline V CDR1 and CDR2: LNHNV, YYDKDF (reference sequence). There are 14 residues in the CDR3. The CDR3 sequence is CATTTVEGGSPLHF. DNA for the CDR3: TGTGCCACCACCACCGTGGAGGGAGGGTCACCCCTCCACTTT.

This clone appeared many times. The chain joins TRBV29-1 to TRBJ1-2, with D perhaps matching TRBD1 (6 bases). Looked up from germline, CDR1 is SQVTM and CDR2 is ANQGSEA. V lost 6 bases and J lost 5, with 13 bases in between. The CDR3 loop spans 12 amino acids. The CDR3 reads CSVQQGLYGYTF. In nucleotides, the CDR3 is TGCAGCGTCCAACAGGGTTTGTATGGCTACACCTTC.

The chain combines TRBV7-9 with TRBJ2-1; 11 positions agree with TRBD2. Germline V gives CDR1 SEHNR, CDR2 FQNEAQ (reference sequence). V shed 1 base, J shed 9 bases, and the junction held 11 bases outside the gene matches. The CDR3 contains 17 residues. The CDR3 protein is CASSLVGSTSGKGEQFF. Written as DNA, the CDR3 is TGTGCCAGCAGCTTAGTAGGCTCGACTAGCGGGAAGGGTGAGCAGTTCTTC.

Details on this clone: Its ends do not fully match the called genes, so a read error is possible. The J gene is TRBJ2-1, the V gene TRBV27; D gene unclear. The CDR3 totals 13 residues. CDR1 and CDR2 from the germline V gene are MNHEY and SMNVEV (reference sequence). The CDR3 sequence is CASSLGWEGEQFF. Written as DNA, the CDR3 is TGCGCCAGCAGTTTAGGGTGGGAAGGTGAGCAGTTCTTC.

This chain joins TRBV9 and TRBJ2-1, with TRBD2 as a possible D gene (5 bases). Trimming left V 2 bases short and J 0 bases short, with 12 bases between. The germline gives CDR1 SGDLS, CDR2 YYNGEE. This CDR3 has 16 residues. CDR3 amino acids: CASSVQAASSYNEQFF. CDR3 nucleotide sequence: TGTGCCAGCAGCGTCCAAGCGGCGAGCTCCTACAATGAGCAGTTCTTC. The entire variable domain, with the rest obtained from reference TRBV9 and TRBJ2-1, is as follows: DSGVTQTPKHLITATGQRVTLRCSPRSGDLSVYWYQQSLDQGLQFLIQYYNGEERAKGNILERFSAQQFPDLHSELNLSSLELGDSALYFCASSVQAASSYNEQFFGPGTRLTVL.

The V call is TRBV6-1, the J call TRBJ1-2; D unresolved. Germline CDR1 MNHNS, CDR2 SASEGT. The CDR3 runs to 13 residues. V lost 0 bases and J 10 bases, leaving 12 bases between the germline ends. CDR3 DNA: TGTGCCAGCAGTGAAGCGGGTCAGGCCCTCTACACCTTC. This translates into CASSEAGQALYTF.

V and J are TRBV4-3 and TRBJ2-1; 14 bases map to TRBD2. The CDR3 spans 17 residues. Germline-derived CDR1 and CDR2 are LGHNA and YSLEER. With 1 base clipped from V and 8 bases from J, the junction kept 7 bases outside the gene matches. The CDR3 region is CASSQASGTSGSDEQFF. For the CDR3, the DNA is TGCGCCAGCAGCCAAGCTTCCGGGACTAGCGGGAGCGATGAGCAGTTCTTC.

The chain is built from TRBV7-9 and TRBJ2-3, with D unresolved. With 5 bases removed from V and 1 base from J, the gap between germline ends came to 10 bases. In germline, CDR1 is SEHNR, CDR2 FQNEAQ (reference sequence). This CDR3 comprises 14 residues. The CDR3 is CASSPIGRTDTQYF. As DNA, the CDR3 is TGTGCCAGCAGCCCAATTGGGCGCACAGATACGCAGTATTTT. The whole variable domain, filled in from reference TRBV7-9 and TRBJ2-3, reads DTGVSQNPRHKITKRGQNVTFRCDPISEHNRLYWYRQTLGQGPEFLTYFQNEAQLEKSRLLSDRFSAERPKGSFSTLEIQRTEQGDSAMYLCASSPIGRTDTQYFGPGTRLTVL.

V and J are TRBV19 and TRBJ1-1; D ambiguous. The V end was cut by 8 bases, the J end by 4 bases, with 20 bases between. CDR3 length: 15 amino acids. CDR1 is LNHDA, CDR2 SQIVND, per germline (reference sequence). The CDR3 protein is CASASRIDSGTEAFF. As DNA, the CDR3 is TGTGCCAGTGCTTCTCGTATCGACTCCGGCACTGAAGCTTTCTTT.

J is TRBJ2-2 and V is TRBV29-1; a weak D match, TRBD2 (6 bases). V gave up 5 bases and J gave up 4 bases, with 11 bases separating them. The germline V gene has CDR1 SQVTM and CDR2 ANQGSEA. There are 13 residues in the CDR3. This chain's CDR3 is CSVSVGGTGELFF. CDR3 coding DNA: TGCAGCGTTTCGGTCGGGGGCACCGGGGAGCTGTTTTTT.

This clone has only one observation. The rearrangement joins TRBV27 to TRBJ1-2; D is unresolved. The CDR3 has 13 residues. Germline V CDR1 and CDR2: MNHEY, SMNVEV (reference sequence). Trimming shortened V by 5 bases and J by 7 bases, and 14 bases separated the two germline ends. Here the CDR3 reads CASSRPGTPGYTF. The DNA for the CDR3 is TGTGCCAGCAGTCGCCCGGGAACCCCTGGCTACACCTTC.

The J gene is TRBJ2-7, the V gene TRBV2, with D perhaps TRBD2 (5 bases). V gave up 6 bases and J gave up 5 bases, with 8 bases separating them. CDR3 length: 11 amino acids. Germline V gives CDR1 SNHLY, CDR2 FYNNEI. The CDR3 here is CASRVRDEQYF. CDR3 nucleotide sequence: TGTGCCAGCAGGGTGCGGGACGAGCAGTACTTC.